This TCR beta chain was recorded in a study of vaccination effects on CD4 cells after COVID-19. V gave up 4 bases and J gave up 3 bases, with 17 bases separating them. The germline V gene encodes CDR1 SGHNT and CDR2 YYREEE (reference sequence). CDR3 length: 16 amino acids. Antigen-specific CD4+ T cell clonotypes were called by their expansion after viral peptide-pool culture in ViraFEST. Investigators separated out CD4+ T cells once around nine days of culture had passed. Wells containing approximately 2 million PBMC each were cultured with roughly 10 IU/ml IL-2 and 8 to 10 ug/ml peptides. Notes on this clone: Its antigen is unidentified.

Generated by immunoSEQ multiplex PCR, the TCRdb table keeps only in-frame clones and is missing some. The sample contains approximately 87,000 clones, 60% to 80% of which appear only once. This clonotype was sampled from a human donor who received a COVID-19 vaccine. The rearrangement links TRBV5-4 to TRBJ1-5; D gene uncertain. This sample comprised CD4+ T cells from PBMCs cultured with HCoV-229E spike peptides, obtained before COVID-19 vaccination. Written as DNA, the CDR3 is TGTGCCAGCAGCGCCGGCCCGGGTCGGGCCAATCAGCCCCAGCATTTT. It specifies CASSAGPGRANQPQHF.